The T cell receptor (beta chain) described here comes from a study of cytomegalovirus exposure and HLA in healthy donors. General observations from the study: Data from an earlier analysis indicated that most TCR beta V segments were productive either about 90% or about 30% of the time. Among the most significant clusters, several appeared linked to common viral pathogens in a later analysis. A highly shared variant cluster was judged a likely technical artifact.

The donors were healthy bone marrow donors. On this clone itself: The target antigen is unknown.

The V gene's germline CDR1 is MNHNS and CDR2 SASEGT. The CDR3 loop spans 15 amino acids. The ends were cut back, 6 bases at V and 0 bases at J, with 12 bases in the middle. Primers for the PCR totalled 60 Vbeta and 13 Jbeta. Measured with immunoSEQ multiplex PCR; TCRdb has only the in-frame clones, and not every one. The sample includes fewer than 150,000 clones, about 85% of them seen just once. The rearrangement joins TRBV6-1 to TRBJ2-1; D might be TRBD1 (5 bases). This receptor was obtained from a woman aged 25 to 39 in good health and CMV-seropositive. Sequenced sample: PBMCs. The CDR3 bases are TGTGCCAGCAGGGGGCGCCCTAGCTCCTACAATGAGCAGTTCTTC. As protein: CASRGRPSSYNEQFF.